The entry below describes one TCR beta chain. Its matching antigen is unknown. These data come from a study of shared clonotypes between healthy human individuals. Study outcomes and limitations: Of the naive CD4 clonotypes, around 4.9% were shared across several donors.

Sequenced by immunoSEQ multiplex PCR; TCRdb stores in-frame clones only, minus some. Of 2 million to 2.5 million clones listed, 85% to 95% were seen once; the top ten hold under 0.15%. The CDR3 covers 12 residues. Germline CDR1 and CDR2: SGHAT and FQNNGV. Trimming pared 2 bases from V and 10 bases from J, leaving 12 bases between. The origin of this receptor is a man between 18 and 29 years old in good health. The V and J genes are TRBV11-2 and TRBJ2-7, with D possibly TRBD1 on 6 matching bases. The sample consisted of naive CD4+ T cells sorted from blood. Noted subset: CD45RA+ positively selected. The CDR3 loop reads CASSLMPRGQYF. CDR3 nucleotide sequence: TGTGCCAGCAGCTTAATGCCCAGGGGTCAGTACTTC.